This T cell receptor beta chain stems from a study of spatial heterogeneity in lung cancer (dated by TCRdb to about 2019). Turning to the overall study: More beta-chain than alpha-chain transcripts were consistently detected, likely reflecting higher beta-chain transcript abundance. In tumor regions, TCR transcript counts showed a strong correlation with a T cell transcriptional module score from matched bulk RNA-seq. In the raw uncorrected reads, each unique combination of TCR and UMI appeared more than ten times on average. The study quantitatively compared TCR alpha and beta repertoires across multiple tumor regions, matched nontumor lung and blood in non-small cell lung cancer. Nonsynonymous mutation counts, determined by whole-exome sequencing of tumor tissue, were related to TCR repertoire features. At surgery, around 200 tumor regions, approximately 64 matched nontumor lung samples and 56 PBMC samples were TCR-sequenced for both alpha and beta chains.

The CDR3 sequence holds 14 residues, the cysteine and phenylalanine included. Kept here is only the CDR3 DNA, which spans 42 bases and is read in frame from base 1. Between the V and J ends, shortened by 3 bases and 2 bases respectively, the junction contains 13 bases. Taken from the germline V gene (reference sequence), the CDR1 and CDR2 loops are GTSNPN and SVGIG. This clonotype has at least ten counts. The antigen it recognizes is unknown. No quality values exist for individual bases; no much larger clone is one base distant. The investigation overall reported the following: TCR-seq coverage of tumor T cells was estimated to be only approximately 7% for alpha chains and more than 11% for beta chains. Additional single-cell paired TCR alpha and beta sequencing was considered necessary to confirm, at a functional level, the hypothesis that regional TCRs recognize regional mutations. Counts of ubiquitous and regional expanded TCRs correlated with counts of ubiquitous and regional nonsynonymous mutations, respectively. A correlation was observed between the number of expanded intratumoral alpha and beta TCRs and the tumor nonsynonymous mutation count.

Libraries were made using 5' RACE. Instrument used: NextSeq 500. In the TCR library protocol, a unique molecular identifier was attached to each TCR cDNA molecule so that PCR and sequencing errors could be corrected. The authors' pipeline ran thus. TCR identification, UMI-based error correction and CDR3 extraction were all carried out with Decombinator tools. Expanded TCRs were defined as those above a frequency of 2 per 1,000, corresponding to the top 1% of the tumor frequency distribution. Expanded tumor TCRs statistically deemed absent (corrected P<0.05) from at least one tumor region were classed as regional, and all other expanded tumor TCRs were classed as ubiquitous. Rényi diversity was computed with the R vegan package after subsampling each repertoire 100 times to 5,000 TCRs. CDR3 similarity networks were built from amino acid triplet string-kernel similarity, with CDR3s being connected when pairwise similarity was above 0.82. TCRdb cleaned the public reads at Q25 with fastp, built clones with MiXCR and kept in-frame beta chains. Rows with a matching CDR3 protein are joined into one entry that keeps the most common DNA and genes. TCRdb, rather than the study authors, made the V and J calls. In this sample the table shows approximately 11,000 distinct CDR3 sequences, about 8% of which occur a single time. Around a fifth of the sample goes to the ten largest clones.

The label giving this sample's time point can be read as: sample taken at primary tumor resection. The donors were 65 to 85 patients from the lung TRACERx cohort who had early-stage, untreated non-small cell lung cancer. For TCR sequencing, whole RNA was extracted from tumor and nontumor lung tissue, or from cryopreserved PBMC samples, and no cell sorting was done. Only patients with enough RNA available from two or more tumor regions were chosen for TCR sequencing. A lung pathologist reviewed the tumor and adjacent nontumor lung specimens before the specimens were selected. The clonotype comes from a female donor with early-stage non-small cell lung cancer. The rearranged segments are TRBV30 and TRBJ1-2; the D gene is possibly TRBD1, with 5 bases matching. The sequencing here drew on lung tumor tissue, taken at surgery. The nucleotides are TGTGCCTGGAGGGGGACCGCACGGAACTATGGCTACACCTTC. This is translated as CAWRGTARNYGYTF.